Listed here are 20 T cell receptor beta chains from one sample, sequenced in a study of T cells in Graves' hyperthyroidism and ophthalmopathy. There were TCR beta CDR3 regions amplified from RNA transcripts. HTBI primers were the set used in a first-round RT-PCR of the TCR CDR3. Each CDR3 protein gets one entry after TCRdb re-called the multiplex PCR reads with MiXCR. The sample has about 840,000 distinct CDR3 sequences; 38% are singletons. The sequencing sample was made of blood. Source of these receptors: a man younger than 35 with Graves' hyperthyroidism.

This clonotype was observed a few times. The V gene is TRBV7-6, the J gene TRBJ2-7; 8 bases match TRBD1. With 5 bases clipped from V and 2 bases from J, the junction kept 17 bases outside the gene matches. CDR3 size: 18 residues. Germline V gene lookup returns CDR1 SGHVS and CDR2 FNYEAQ. CDR3 in DNA: TGTGCCAGCAGCCCACGGTCGACAGACAGGGGTCGACCCTACGAGCAGTACTTC. Translating gives CASSPRSTDRGRPYEQYF.

This chain uses TRBV9 with TRBJ1-3; TRBD1 is a possible D gene (5 bases). The CDR3 is 15 residues long. V was shortened by 5 bases and J by 0 bases, with 12 bases between the two germline ends. Germline values: CDR1 SGDLS, CDR2 YYNGEE. CDR3 DNA: TGTGCCAGCAGTGGGGCCGTAGTCTCTGGAAACACCATATATTTT. Its translation is CASSGAVVSGNTIYF.

The chain uses TRBV5-1 and TRBJ1-2; 9 positions agree with TRBD1. The CDR3 sequence is 15 residues long. Unmatched junction bases numbered 7, after V lost 0 bases and J lost 7 bases. Germline CDR1 SGHRS, CDR2 YFSETQ. For the CDR3, the DNA is TGCGCCAGCAGCTTGGGGGGGACAGGGTACGGTGGCTACACCTTC. This encodes CASSLGGTGYGGYTF.

V is TRBV6-6 and J is TRBJ2-5; 12 positions match TRBD2. J gave up 4 bases and V 10 bases, and 7 bases lay outside the gene matches. The CDR3 has 14 residues. Germline assignment: CDR1 MNHNY and CDR2 SVGAGI (reference sequence). The CDR3 DNA reads as TGTGCCATCAGCAAACTAGCGGGAGGAGAGACCCAGTACTTC. As protein: CAISKLAGGETQYF.

A few counts support this clonotype. The chain is built from TRBV20-1 and TRBJ1-6, with 8 bases identical to TRBD1. Germline loops: CDR1 DFQATT, CDR2 SNEGSKA (reference sequence). This CDR3 is built from 15 residues. V trimming: 2 bases; J trimming: 9 bases; junction bases outside the gene matches: 9. CDR3 sequence (DNA): TGCAGTGCTAGATCAACAACAGGGGGAATTTCACCCCTCCACTTT. It codes for CSARSTTGGISPLHF.

At least ten counts were recorded for this clonotype. This chain uses TRBV7-9 with TRBJ1-2; the D is unclear. Trimming shortened V by 1 base and J by 4 bases, and 13 bases separated the two germline ends. The CDR3 has 15 residues. CDR1 is SEHNR and CDR2 is FQNEAQ in the germline V gene (reference sequence). CDR3: CASSLGYDPAYGYTF. The CDR3 DNA follows: TGTGCCAGCAGCTTAGGTTATGACCCCGCCTATGGCTACACCTTC.

This clonotype was counted only a few times. The chain joins TRBV6-2 or TRBV6-3 to TRBJ2-5; D is ambiguous. Trimming removed 7 bases at V and 7 bases at J, with 19 bases between. This CDR3 has 14 amino acids. Germline lookup yields CDR1 MNHEY and CDR2 SVGEGT. CDR3 amino acids: CASIRVSPPGTQYF. For the CDR3, the DNA is TGTGCCAGCATCCGGGTTTCACCCCCGGGGACCCAGTACTTC.

Ten or more counts support this clonotype. The chain carries TRBV7-8 and TRBJ1-2; D is undetermined. In germline, CDR1 is SGHVS, CDR2 FQNEAQ. The length of the CDR3 is 12 residues. V was clipped by 0 bases and J by 2 bases, with 1 base between them. The CDR3 spells CASSLANYGYTF. CDR3 nucleotide sequence: TGTGCCAGCAGCTTAGCGAACTATGGCTACACCTTC.

This clonotype has just a few counts. The rearrangement joins TRBV9 to TRBJ1-1; weak D call: TRBD1 (5 bases). This CDR3 is 13 amino acids long. The germline gives CDR1 SGDLS, CDR2 YYNGEE. Trimming shortened V by 6 bases and J by 5 bases, and 14 bases separated the two germline ends. The CDR3 spells CASTSGSETEAFF. The CDR3 nucleotides read TGTGCCAGCACCTCAGGGTCAGAAACTGAAGCTTTCTTT.

For this clonotype: Compared with germline, one end of the junction differs, possibly owing to a read error. V usage is TRBV7-6 and J usage is TRBJ2-7; D call uncertain. The CDR3 is 13 residues long. From germline, CDR1 is SGHVS and CDR2 FNYEAQ. CDR3: CASSLETSYERYF. The CDR3 nucleotides read TGCGCCAGCAGCTTAGAAACCTCCTACGAGCGGTACTTC.

J is TRBJ2-5 and V is TRBV7-9; D is ambiguous. In germline, CDR1 is SEHNR, CDR2 FQNEAQ (reference sequence). This CDR3 contains 14 residues. V was clipped by 5 bases and J by 2 bases, with 12 bases between them. The CDR3, as DNA: TGTGCCAGCAGCCTCCCGGCAGAACAAGAGACCCAGTACTTC. Its protein product is CASSLPAEQETQYF.

In its sample, this clonotype was seen many times. The chain combines TRBV7-2 with TRBJ2-7, with D possibly matching TRBD2 (6 bases). The germline V gene has CDR1 SGHTA and CDR2 FQGNSA. V was clipped by 1 base and J by 4 bases, with 20 bases between them. This CDR3 has 17 amino acids. CDR3: CASSLGGPGEPFYEQYF. As DNA, the CDR3 is TGTGCCAGCAGCTTAGGAGGTCCGGGAGAACCCTTTTACGAGCAGTACTTC.

This clonotype appeared a few times. This rearrangement joins TRBV5-6 to TRBJ2-7; tentatively, D is TRBD1 (6 bases). This CDR3 region has 14 residues. Deletions cut 6 bases from V and 0 bases from J, with 13 bases between. CDR1 is SGHDT and CDR2 is YYEEEE in the germline V gene. The CDR3, as DNA: TGTGCCAGCATCTCCAGGGGTAGCTCCTACGAGCAGTACTTC. Amino acid sequence: CASISRGSSYEQYF.

The V call is TRBV12-3 or TRBV12-4, the J call TRBJ1-5, with D uncertain. The CDR3 is made up of 15 amino acids. V gave up 3 bases and J gave up 5 bases, with 14 bases separating them. CDR3 in amino acids: CASSLSVTAHQPQHF. For the CDR3, the DNA is TGTGCCAGCAGTTTGTCTGTAACGGCCCATCAGCCCCAGCATTTT.

In its sample, this clonotype was seen a few times. The gene calls are TRBV19 and TRBJ1-2, with TRBD1 matching over 7 bases. The CDR3 loop spans 16 amino acids. Germline trimming cut 6 bases from V and 10 bases from J; bases unmatched to any gene: 20. Germline V gene lookup returns CDR1 LNHDA and CDR2 SQIVND (reference sequence). The CDR3 region is CASRTGTDGRRVHYTF. CDR3 in DNA: TGTGCCAGTAGAACCGGGACAGACGGCAGGCGGGTACACTACACCTTC.

This clonotype was observed a few times. This chain joins TRBV4-3 and TRBJ2-5; D is unclear. The CDR3 length is 15 residues. The V end lost 0 bases, the J end lost 4 bases, and 12 bases lay between the germline ends. Germline V gene data show CDR1 as LGHNA and CDR2 as YSLEER. Here the CDR3 reads CASSQDRVSPETQYF. CDR3 bases: TGCGCCAGCAGCCAAGATCGTGTTAGCCCAGAGACCCAGTACTTC.

This clonotype occurred a few times. The chain joins TRBV13 to TRBJ2-7, with D possibly matching TRBD1 (5 bases). V was clipped by 2 bases and J by 7 bases, with 15 bases between them. This CDR3 comprises 14 residues. Germline assignment: CDR1 PRHDT and CDR2 FYEKMQ (reference sequence). The CDR3 is CASSLTDREGEQYF. The CDR3 DNA reads as TGTGCCAGCAGCTTAACTGACAGAGAAGGGGAGCAGTACTTC.

This rearrangement joins TRBV2 to TRBJ1-3, with D uncertain. This CDR3 comprises 14 residues. Trimming took off 6 bases at V and 0 bases at J, with 9 bases between the two ends. The germline CDR1 and CDR2 sequences are SNHLY and FYNNEI. The CDR3 here is CASRDVSSGNTIYF. DNA of the CDR3: TGTGCCAGCAGGGACGTGTCCTCTGGAAACACCATATATTTT.

This clonotype was counted only a few times. The V call is TRBV24-1, the J call TRBJ2-3; no reliable D call. Trimming stripped 3 bases from V and 2 bases from J, with 8 bases between. Germline CDR1 KGHDR, CDR2 SFDVKD. This CDR3 spans 14 amino acids. CDR3 sequence: CATSDAAFTDTQYF. DNA of the CDR3: TGTGCCACCAGTGATGCGGCCTTCACAGATACGCAGTATTTT.

In this sample, this clonotype turned up once. The chain links TRBV19 to TRBJ2-7; the match to TRBD2 covers 10 bases. The CDR3 has 18 amino acids. Trimming at V came to 4 bases and at J to 1 base, leaving 13 bases not matched to a gene. Germline assignment: CDR1 LNHDA and CDR2 SQIVND (reference sequence). CDR3 region: CASSTRTSGSGNSYEQYF. The CDR3 DNA sequence: TGTGCCAGTAGTACCCGGACTAGCGGCTCTGGAAATTCCTACGAGCAGTACTTC. The whole variable domain, filled in from reference TRBV19 and TRBJ2-7, reads DGGITQSPKYLFRKEGQNVTLSCEQNLNHDAMYWYRQDPGQGLRLIYYSQIVNDFQKGDIAEGYSVSREKKESFPLTVTSAQKNPTAFYLCASSTRTSGSGNSYEQYFGPGTRLTVT.